Below are 21 T cell receptor beta chains sequenced from a single sample in a study of PD-1 blockade in classical Hodgkin lymphoma. Each patient relapsed following autologous stem cell transplantation, and prior brentuximab vedotin exposure differed. TCRdb's copy holds only in-frame clones and misses some; the assay was immunoSEQ multiplex PCR. The table includes about 15,000 clones, about 86% detected once. The sequences come from peripheral blood mononuclear cells (PBMCs), collected at baseline. The receptors come from a human donor with classical Hodgkin lymphoma.

This chain uses TRBV6-5 with TRBJ1-5, with D possibly matching TRBD1 (5 bases). CDR1 is MNHEY, CDR2 SVGAGI, per germline. Trimming removed 5 bases at V and 2 bases at J, with 10 bases between. CDR3 length equals 14 residues. The CDR3 region is CASSVGVGNQPQHF. The CDR3 coding sequence is TGTGCCAGCAGTGTGGGGGTCGGCAATCAGCCCCAGCATTTT.

This clone was counted a single time. This rearrangement joins TRBV28 to TRBJ2-5; either TRBD1 or TRBD2 may fit D (7 bases each). The CDR3 contains 17 residues. With 5 bases removed from V and 2 bases from J, the gap between germline ends came to 21 bases. The germline CDR1 and CDR2 sequences are MDHEN and SYDVKM. In nucleotides, the CDR3 is TGTGCCAGCAGTCCCTACGCGGGAGCCAGGGGGCAAGAGACCCAGTACTTC. It codes for CASSPYAGARGQETQYF.

Written as DNA, the CDR3 is TGTGCCAGCAGTGAGGGTCTTCAGCCCCAGCATTTT. Its protein product is CASSEGLQPQHF. The chain is built from TRBV2 and TRBJ1-5; the D is unclear. V gave up 3 bases and J gave up 6 bases, with 6 bases separating them. Per germline, CDR1 SNHLY and CDR2 FYNNEI. This CDR3 spans 12 amino acids.

The chain employs TRBV5-4 and TRBJ2-5, with D possibly matching TRBD2 (5 bases). This CDR3 comprises 13 residues. The ends were cut back, 3 bases at V and 5 bases at J, with 11 bases in the middle. In germline, CDR1 is SGHNT, CDR2 YYREEE (reference sequence). The CDR3 nucleotides are TGTGCCAGCAGCTCGGACTTGTGGGAGACCCAGTACTTC. Protein product: CASSSDLWETQYF.

V usage is TRBV11-2 and J usage is TRBJ2-7; D uncertain. The germline V gene encodes CDR1 SGHAT and CDR2 FQNNGV. The CDR3 extends over 13 amino acids. The germline V and J ends were trimmed by 1 base and 3 bases, with 7 bases remaining between them. The CDR3 protein is CASSLGPDYEQYF. The DNA of the CDR3 is TGTGCCAGCAGCTTAGGCCCTGACTACGAGCAGTACTTC.

The rearrangement uses TRBV10-3 and TRBJ2-3; 8 nucleotides align to TRBD2. In germline, CDR1 is ENHRY, CDR2 SYGVKD. This CDR3 spans 15 amino acids. V lost 4 bases and J lost 0; bases outside the gene matches: 3. The CDR3 bases are TGTGCCATCAGTGTTTCTAGCGGGAGCACAGATACGCAGTATTTT. It is translated as CAISVSSGSTDTQYF.

V usage is TRBV7-9 and J usage is TRBJ1-4, with D hard to call. Trimming cost V 6 bases and J 6 bases, with 14 bases left between them. The CDR3 sequence is 14 residues long. Germline CDR1 SEHNR, CDR2 FQNEAQ (reference sequence). CDR3 sequence: CASSPRGEDEKLFF. In DNA, the CDR3 is TGTGCCAGCAGTCCTCGCGGGGAGGATGAAAAACTGTTTTTT.

In DNA, the CDR3 is TGTGCCAGTAGTATAGCGGCTTTAGCGGGGGGTTTGTACAATGAGCAGTTCTTC. Its protein product is CASSIAALAGGLYNEQFF. This chain links TRBV19 with TRBJ2-1; 10 bases are a match to TRBD2. The CDR3 covers 18 residues. Germline assignment: CDR1 LNHDA and CDR2 SQIVND (reference sequence). The ends lost 1 base at V and 4 bases at J; junction bases unmatched: 10.

This rearrangement joins TRBV19 to TRBJ1-1; D is uncertain. With 7 bases removed from V and 4 bases from J, the gap between germline ends came to 19 bases. This CDR3 has 15 amino acids. Germline V gene data show CDR1 as LNHDA and CDR2 as SQIVND (reference sequence). In nucleotides, the CDR3 is TGTGCCAGTACCCAGGACCGATCCCGGATCACTGAAGCTTTCTTT. It is translated as CASTQDRSRITEAFF.

The chain has TRBV6-5 and TRBJ1-1, with a possible D match to TRBD1 (6 bases). The V end was cut by 2 bases, the J end by 12 bases, with 13 bases between. This CDR3 is built from 12 residues. Germline CDR1 is MNHEY and CDR2 is SVGAGI. This chain's CDR3 is CASSYTRGFSFF. In nucleotides, the CDR3 is TGTGCCAGCAGTTACACCAGGGGATTTTCTTTCTTT.

The chain joins TRBV2 to TRBJ2-2, with TRBD1 as a possible D gene (5 bases). From germline, CDR1 is SNHLY and CDR2 FYNNEI. The V gene lost 6 bases and the J gene lost 1 base, with 9 bases spanning the gap. The length of the CDR3 is 14 residues. In DNA form, the CDR3 reads TGTGCCAGCAGGACAGAGAAGAACACCGGGGAGCTGTTTTTT. Protein: CASRTEKNTGELFF.

The genes are TRBV9 and TRBJ2-1; 11 nucleotides align to TRBD1. This CDR3 is built from 19 residues. The germline V gene encodes CDR1 SGDLS and CDR2 YYNGEE. V gave up 4 bases and J gave up 3 bases; unmatched junction bases: 15. CDR3 sequence reads: CASSPPWQPGQGDYNEQFF. The DNA of the CDR3 is TGTGCCAGCAGCCCACCCTGGCAACCGGGACAGGGGGACTACAATGAGCAGTTCTTC.

The chain uses TRBV10-3 and TRBJ2-1, with TRBD2 matching over 9 bases. V trimming: 6 bases; J trimming: 6 bases; junction bases outside the gene matches: 6. The V gene's germline CDR1 is ENHRY and CDR2 SYGVKD. The length of the CDR3 is 14 residues. In DNA form, the CDR3 reads TGTGCCATCAGCGCCGGACTAGCGCGCAATGAGCAGTTCTTC. It is translated as CAISAGLARNEQFF.

The rearrangement links TRBV11-2 to TRBJ1-1, with 7 positions matching TRBD1. The V and J ends lost 6 bases and 4 bases, in that order; junction bases with no gene match: 5. The CDR3 consists of 13 residues. Germline-derived CDR1 and CDR2 are SGHAT and FQNNGV. The CDR3 sequence: CASRLQGSTEAFF. The DNA for the CDR3 is TGTGCCAGCAGGTTACAGGGGAGCACTGAAGCTTTCTTT.

J is TRBJ1-3 and V is TRBV9; D remains unclear. V lost 0 bases, J lost 4 bases, and 2 bases lay in between. The CDR3 has 12 residues. CDR1 and CDR2 (germline): SGDLS, YYNGEE. For the CDR3, the DNA is TGTGCCAGCAGCGTAGCCGGAAACACCATATATTTT. Protein sequence: CASSVAGNTIYF. Using reference TRBV9 and TRBJ1-3 for the parts outside the CDR3, the full variable domain is DSGVTQTPKHLITATGQRVTLRCSPRSGDLSVYWYQQSLDQGLQFLIQYYNGEERAKGNILERFSAQQFPDLHSELNLSSLELGDSALYFCASSVAGNTIYFGEGSWLTVV.

V usage is TRBV18 and J usage is TRBJ1-1; the D is unclear. V dropped 5 bases and J dropped 5 bases, with 9 bases sitting between them. CDR3 size: 12 residues. CDR1 and CDR2 from the germline V gene are KGHSH and LQKENI. CDR3 DNA: TGTGCCAGCTCAACGGGGAATACTGAAGCTTTCTTT. Its translation: CASSTGNTEAFF.

J is TRBJ1-3 and V is TRBV9; D may be TRBD1 (5 bases). The CDR3 consists of 16 residues. Germline CDR1 is SGDLS and CDR2 is YYNGEE. V was clipped by 4 bases and J by 2 bases, with 16 bases between them. In DNA form, the CDR3 reads TGTGCCAGCAGCTGGGGTCCGGGGGAACCTGGAAACACCATATATTTT. Protein sequence: CASSWGPGEPGNTIYF. The full variable domain, rest sourced from reference TRBV9 and TRBJ1-3, is DSGVTQTPKHLITATGQRVTLRCSPRSGDLSVYWYQQSLDQGLQFLIQYYNGEERAKGNILERFSAQQFPDLHSELNLSSLELGDSALYFCASSWGPGEPGNTIYFGEGSWLTVV.

This clone was seen more than once but under ten times. This chain connects TRBV15 to TRBJ2-7, with TRBD1 identical over 9 bases. V was pared by 0 bases and J by 2 bases, with 5 bases of the junction left unmatched. The CDR3 extends over 16 amino acids. Germline CDR1 reads LNHNV; CDR2 reads YYDKDF (reference sequence). The CDR3 nucleotides read TGTGCCACCAGCAGAGAGATCCGGGACAGGGCCTACGAGCAGTACTTC. Translated, it gives CATSREIRDRAYEQYF.

Written as DNA, the CDR3 is TGTGCCAGCAGCCTCCTCCCGAGCAGCTCTGGGGCCAACGTCCTGACTTTC. As protein: CASSLLPSSSGANVLTF. V usage is TRBV4-2 and J usage is TRBJ2-6; D is uncertain. Trimming took off 4 bases at V and 0 bases at J, with 13 bases between the two ends. CDR3 length: 17 residues. Looked up from germline, CDR1 is LGHNA and CDR2 is YNFKEQ.

The rearrangement links TRBV28 to TRBJ1-2; tentatively, D is TRBD1 (5 bases). CDR1 is MDHEN, CDR2 SYDVKM, per germline. There are 14 residues in the CDR3. Trimming pared 4 bases from V and 7 bases from J, leaving 16 bases between. The CDR3 here is CASSSPGRRFGYTF. CDR3 sequence (DNA): TGTGCCAGCAGTTCACCAGGGCGGAGGTTTGGCTACACCTTC.

The CDR3 spells CASSLEAGGNNYGYTF. CDR3 in DNA: TGTGCCAGCAGCTTAGAGGCAGGGGGGAATAACTATGGCTACACCTTC. The chain employs TRBV7-6 and TRBJ1-2, with TRBD1 matching over 7 bases. The V segment lost 1 base and the J segment 1 base; nucleotides outside the gene matches: 6. This CDR3 spans 16 amino acids. The germline gives CDR1 SGHVS, CDR2 FNYEAQ.